This T cell receptor (beta chain) was recovered during a study of blood T cell repertoires in COVID-19. As for the study in general: Italy, Spain and the United States were the sources of the convalescent and acute COVID-19 samples. T cells, B-cell-depleted T cells, or PBMCs provided the cDNA or gDNA that served as material.

Trimming cost V 3 bases and J 4 bases; bases outside gene matches: 2. This CDR3 is built from 15 residues. Germline-derived CDR1 and CDR2 are MDHEN and SYDVKM. The authors' processing: Amplification from reference gene primers served as the basis for estimated nucleated cell counts. Libraries were prepared by immunoSEQ multiplex PCR; TCRdb keeps only in-frame clonotypes and omits some of them. The DNA was the basis for D and trimming; V, J and clone size are from that table. The repertoire holds roughly 84,000 clones, 60% to 80% seen once, with roughly 4.2% in the top ten. Sequencing used peripheral blood. This TCR came from a woman aged 45-60 years with acute or convalescent COVID-19. The V call is TRBV28, the J call TRBJ1-6, with TRBD1 identical over 8 bases. The CDR3 region is CASSFRDRYNSPLHF. CDR3 nucleotide sequence: TGTGCCAGCAGTTTCCGGGACAGGTATAATTCACCCCTCCACTTT.